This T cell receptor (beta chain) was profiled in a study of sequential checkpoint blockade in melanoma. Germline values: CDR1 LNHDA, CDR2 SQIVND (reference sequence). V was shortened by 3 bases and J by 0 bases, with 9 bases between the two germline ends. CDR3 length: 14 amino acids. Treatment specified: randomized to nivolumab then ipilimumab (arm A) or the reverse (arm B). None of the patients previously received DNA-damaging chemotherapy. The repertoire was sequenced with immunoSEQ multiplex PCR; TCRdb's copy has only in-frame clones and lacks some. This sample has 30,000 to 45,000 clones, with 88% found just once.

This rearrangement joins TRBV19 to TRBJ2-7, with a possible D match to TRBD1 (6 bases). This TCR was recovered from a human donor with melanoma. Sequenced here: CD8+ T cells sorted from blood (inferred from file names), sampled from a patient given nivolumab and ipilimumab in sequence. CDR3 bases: TGTGCCAGTAGTATCCAGGGGCCCTCCTACGAGCAGTACTTC. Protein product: CASSIQGPSYEQYF.